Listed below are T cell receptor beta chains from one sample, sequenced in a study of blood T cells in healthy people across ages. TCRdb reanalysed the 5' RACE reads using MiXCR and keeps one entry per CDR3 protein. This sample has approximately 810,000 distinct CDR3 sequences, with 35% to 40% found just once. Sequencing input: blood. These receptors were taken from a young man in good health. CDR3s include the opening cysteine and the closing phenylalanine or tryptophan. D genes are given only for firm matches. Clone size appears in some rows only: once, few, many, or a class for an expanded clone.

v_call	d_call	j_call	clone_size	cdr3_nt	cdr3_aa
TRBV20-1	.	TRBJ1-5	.	TGCAGTGCTACCAAAGATAGCAATCAGCCCCAGCATTTT	CSATKDSNQPQHF
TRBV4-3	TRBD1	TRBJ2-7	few	TGCGCCAGCAGCCAAGATCGTATAGGGATGGGACAGGGATCCTACGAGCAGTACTTC	CASSQDRIGMGQGSYEQYF
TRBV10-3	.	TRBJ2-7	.	TGTGCCATCAGTGAGACGGGTACCTACGAGCAGTACTTC	CAISETGTYEQYF
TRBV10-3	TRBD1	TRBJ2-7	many	TGTGCCATCAGTATTCCCGGGACAGGGGCCACCCGCTCCTACGAGCAGTACTTC	CAISIPGTGATRSYEQYF
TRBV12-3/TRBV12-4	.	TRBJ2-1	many	TGTGCCAGCAGTCTATTTGGGGCAGGTGAGCAGTTCTTC	CASSLFGAGEQFF
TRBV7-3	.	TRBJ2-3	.	TGTGCCAGCAGCTCTGTCCGGGGGTCAGATACGCAGTATTTT	CASSSVRGSDTQYF
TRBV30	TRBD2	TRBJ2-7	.	TGTGCCTGGAGCGCGAGCGGGGGGGGGGCCCAGTACTTC	CAWSASGGGAQYF
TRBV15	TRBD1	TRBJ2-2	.	TGTGCCACCAGAAGAGACAGGGGCATTACCGGGGAGCTGTTTTTT	CATRRDRGITGELFF
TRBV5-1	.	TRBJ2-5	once	TGCGCCAGCAGCTGGGTGGGAGGACGACACAATGAGCAGTACTTC	CASSWVGGRHNEQYF
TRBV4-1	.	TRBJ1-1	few	TGCGCCAGCAGCCAGGGGGCGTTGACGTACACTGAAGCTTTCTTT	CASSQGALTYTEAFF
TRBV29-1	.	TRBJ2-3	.	TGCAGCGCATCCGGAACTAGGTCCGATACGCAGTATTTT	CSASGTRSDTQYF
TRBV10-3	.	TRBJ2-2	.	TGTGCCATCAGTACCCCCGGGAGGAACACCGGGGAGCTGTTTTTT	CAISTPGRNTGELFF
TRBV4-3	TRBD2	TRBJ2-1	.	TGCGCCAGCAGCCAAGCCAGCGGGGCCCGGGACGAGCAGTTCTTC	CASSQASGARDEQFF
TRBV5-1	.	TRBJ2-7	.	TGCGCCAGCAGCTTGGAGACAAAGGCCGCGGGCGAGCAGTACTTC	CASSLETKAAGEQYF
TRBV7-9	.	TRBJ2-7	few	TGTGCCAGCTCGGGAGAGTTATACGAGCAGTACTTC	CASSGELYEQYF
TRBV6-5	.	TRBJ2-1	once	TGTGCCAGCAGTGACCTCAACCGGCCCGAGCAGTTCTTC	CASSDLNRPEQFF
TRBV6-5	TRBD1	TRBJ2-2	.	TGTGCCAGCAGGGTCGACAGGGGGCAAAACACCGGGGAGCTGTTTTTT	CASRVDRGQNTGELFF